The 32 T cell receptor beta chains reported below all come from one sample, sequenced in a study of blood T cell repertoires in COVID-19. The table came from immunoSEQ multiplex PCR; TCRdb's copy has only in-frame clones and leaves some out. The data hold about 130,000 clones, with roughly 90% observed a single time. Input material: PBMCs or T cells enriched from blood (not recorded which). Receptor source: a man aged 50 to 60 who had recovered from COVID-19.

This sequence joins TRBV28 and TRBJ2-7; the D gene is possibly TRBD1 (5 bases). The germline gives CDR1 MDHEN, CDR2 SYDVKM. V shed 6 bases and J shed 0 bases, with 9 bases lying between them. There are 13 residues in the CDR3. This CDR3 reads CASRTDTSYEQYV. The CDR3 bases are TGTGCCAGCAGGACAGACACCTCCTACGAGCAGTACGTC.

The DNA for the CDR3 is TGCGCCAGCAGCCCACAACCAACTAGCGGGGAAGAGACCCAGTACTTC. It codes for CASSPQPTSGEETQYF. V usage is TRBV5-1 and J usage is TRBJ2-5; 10 bases line up with TRBD2. With 4 bases clipped from V and 3 bases from J, the junction kept 9 bases outside the gene matches. The CDR3 runs 16 residues. Per germline, CDR1 SGHRS and CDR2 YFSETQ.

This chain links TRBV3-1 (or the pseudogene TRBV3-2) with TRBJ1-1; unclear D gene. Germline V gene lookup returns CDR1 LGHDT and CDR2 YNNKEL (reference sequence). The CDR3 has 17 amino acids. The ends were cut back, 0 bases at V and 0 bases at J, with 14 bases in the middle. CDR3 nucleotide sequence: TGTGCCAGCAGCCAAGATCCGTGGGCGCCGATGAACACTGAAGCTTTCTTT. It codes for CASSQDPWAPMNTEAFF.

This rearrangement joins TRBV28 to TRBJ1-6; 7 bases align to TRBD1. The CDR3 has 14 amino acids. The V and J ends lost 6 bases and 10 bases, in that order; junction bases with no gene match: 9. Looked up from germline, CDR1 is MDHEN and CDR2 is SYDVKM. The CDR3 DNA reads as TGTGCCAGCAGCCGTAGACAGGGTAGCTCACCCCTCCACTTT. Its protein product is CASSRRQGSSPLHF.

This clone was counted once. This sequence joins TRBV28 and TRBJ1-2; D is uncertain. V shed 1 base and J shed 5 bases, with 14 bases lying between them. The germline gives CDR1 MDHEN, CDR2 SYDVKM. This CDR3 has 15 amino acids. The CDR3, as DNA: TGTGCCAGCAGTTTATTCAGAACGGGAGTATATGGCTACACCTTC. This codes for CASSLFRTGVYGYTF.

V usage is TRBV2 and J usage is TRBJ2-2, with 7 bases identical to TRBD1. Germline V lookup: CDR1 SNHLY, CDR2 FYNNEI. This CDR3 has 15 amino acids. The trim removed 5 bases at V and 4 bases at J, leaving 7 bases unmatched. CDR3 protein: CASSLDRVGTGELFF. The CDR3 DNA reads TGTGCCAGCAGTCTTGACAGGGTCGGCACCGGGGAGCTGTTTTTT.

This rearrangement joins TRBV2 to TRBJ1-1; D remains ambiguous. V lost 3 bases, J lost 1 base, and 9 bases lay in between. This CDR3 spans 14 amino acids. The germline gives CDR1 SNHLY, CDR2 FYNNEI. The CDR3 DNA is TGTGCCAGCAGTGAGGAGCAGAAGAACACTGAAGCTTTCTTT. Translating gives CASSEEQKNTEAFF.

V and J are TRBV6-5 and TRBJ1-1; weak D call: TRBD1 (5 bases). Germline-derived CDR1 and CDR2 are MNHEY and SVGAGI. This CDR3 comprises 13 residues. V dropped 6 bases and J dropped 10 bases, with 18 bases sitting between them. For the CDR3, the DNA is TGTGCCAGCAGCCTCAAGCGACAGACCGGAGCTTTCTTT. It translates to CASSLKRQTGAFF.

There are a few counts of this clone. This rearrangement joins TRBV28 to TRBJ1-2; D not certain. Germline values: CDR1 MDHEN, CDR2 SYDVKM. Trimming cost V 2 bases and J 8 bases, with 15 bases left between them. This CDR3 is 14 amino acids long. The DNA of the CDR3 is TGTGCCAGCAGTTTAACGGCGGGGTCCGGGGGCTACACCTTC. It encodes CASSLTAGSGGYTF.

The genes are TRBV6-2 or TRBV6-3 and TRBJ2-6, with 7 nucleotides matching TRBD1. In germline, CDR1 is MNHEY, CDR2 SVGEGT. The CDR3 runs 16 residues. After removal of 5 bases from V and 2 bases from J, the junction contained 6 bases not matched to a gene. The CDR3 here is CASSKPRGTGANVLTF. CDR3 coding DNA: TGTGCCAGCAGTAAACCCAGGGGGACTGGGGCCAACGTCCTGACTTTC.

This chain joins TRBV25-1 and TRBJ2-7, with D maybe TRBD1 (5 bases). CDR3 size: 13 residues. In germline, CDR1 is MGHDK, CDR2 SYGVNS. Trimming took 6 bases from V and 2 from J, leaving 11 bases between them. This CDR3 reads CASRTQGTYEQYF. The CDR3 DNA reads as TGTGCCAGCAGGACGCAGGGTACCTACGAGCAGTACTTC.

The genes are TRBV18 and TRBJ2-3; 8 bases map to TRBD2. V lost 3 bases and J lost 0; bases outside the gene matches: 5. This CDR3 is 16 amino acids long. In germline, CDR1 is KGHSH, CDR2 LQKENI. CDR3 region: CASSPTSGPSTDTQYF. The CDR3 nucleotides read TGTGCCAGCTCACCTACTAGCGGCCCTAGCACAGATACGCAGTATTTT.

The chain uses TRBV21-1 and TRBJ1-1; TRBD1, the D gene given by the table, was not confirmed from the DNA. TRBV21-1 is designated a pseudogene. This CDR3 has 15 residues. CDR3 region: CASSTQRSRNTEAFF. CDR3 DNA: TGTGCCAGCAGCACCCAAAGATCCAGGAACACTGAAGCTTTCTTT.

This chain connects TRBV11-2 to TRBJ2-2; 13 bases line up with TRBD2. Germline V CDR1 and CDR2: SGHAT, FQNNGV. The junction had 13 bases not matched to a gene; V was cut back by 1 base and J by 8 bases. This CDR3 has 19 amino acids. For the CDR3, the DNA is TGTGCCAGCAGCTTAGGGGCCACGACTAGCGGGGGGATCCAAGGGGAGCTGTTTTTT. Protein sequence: CASSLGATTSGGIQGELFF.

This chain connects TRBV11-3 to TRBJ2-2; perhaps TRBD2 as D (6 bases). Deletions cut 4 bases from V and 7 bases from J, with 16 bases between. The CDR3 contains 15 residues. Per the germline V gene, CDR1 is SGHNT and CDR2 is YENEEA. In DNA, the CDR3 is TGTGCCAGCAGCTCCGGGTGGGGGGACGGCGGGGAGCTGTTTTTT. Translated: CASSSGWGDGGELFF.

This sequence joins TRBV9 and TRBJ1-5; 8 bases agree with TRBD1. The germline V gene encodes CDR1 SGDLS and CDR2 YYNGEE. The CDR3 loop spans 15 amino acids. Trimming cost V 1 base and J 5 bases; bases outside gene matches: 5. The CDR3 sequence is CASSVSDRVHQPQHF. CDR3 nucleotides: TGTGCCAGCAGCGTATCGGACAGGGTTCATCAGCCCCAGCATTTT.

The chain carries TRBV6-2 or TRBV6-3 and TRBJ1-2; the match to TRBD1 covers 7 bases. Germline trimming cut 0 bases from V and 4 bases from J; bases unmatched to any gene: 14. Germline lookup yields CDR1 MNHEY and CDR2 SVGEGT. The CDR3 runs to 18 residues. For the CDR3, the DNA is TGTGCCAGCAGTTACTCGATCTTCGAGACAGGGATAATCTATGGCTACACCTTC. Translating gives CASSYSIFETGIIYGYTF.

This chain's CDR3 is CASRRGQGAGQETQYF. The CDR3 nucleotides read TGTGCCAGCAGGCGCGGACAGGGGGCAGGCCAGGAGACCCAGTACTTC. The chain is built from TRBV7-3 and TRBJ2-5; the match to TRBD1 covers 11 bases. V lost 6 bases, J lost 5 bases, and 11 bases stayed unmatched. The germline V gene encodes CDR1 SGHTA and CDR2 FQGTGA. The CDR3 contains 16 residues.

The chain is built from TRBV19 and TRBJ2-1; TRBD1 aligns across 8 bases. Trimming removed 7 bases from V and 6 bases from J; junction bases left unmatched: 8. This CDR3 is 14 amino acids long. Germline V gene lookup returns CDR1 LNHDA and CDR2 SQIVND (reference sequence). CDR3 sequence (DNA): TGTGCCAGTACTCGACAGGGGTTTATCAATGAGCAGTTCTTC. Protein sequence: CASTRQGFINEQFF.

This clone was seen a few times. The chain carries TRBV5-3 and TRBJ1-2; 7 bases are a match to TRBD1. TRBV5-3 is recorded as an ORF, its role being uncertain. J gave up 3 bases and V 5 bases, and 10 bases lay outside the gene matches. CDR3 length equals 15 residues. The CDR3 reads CARSFATTGDYGYTF. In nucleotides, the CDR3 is TGTGCCAGAAGTTTCGCAACTACAGGGGACTATGGCTACACCTTC.

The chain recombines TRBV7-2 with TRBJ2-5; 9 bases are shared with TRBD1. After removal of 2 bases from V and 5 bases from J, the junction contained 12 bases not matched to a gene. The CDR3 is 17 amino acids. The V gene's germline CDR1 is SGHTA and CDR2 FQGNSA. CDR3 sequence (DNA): TGTGCCAGCAGCTTATTAAGGGGACAGGGTTTAGGCGAGACCCAGTACTTC. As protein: CASSLLRGQGLGETQYF.

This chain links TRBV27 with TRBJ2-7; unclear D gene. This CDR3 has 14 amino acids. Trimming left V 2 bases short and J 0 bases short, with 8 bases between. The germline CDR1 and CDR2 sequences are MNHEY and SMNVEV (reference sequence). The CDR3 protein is CASSLKPISYEQYF. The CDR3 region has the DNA TGTGCCAGCAGTTTAAAGCCGATCTCCTACGAGCAGTACTTC.

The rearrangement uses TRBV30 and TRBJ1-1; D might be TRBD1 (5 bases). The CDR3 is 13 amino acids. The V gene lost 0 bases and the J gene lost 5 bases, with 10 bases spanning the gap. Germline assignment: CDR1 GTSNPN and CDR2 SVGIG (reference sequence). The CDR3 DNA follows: TGTGCCTGGAGTGTAGCAGGGTTAACTGAAGCTTTCTTT. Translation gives CAWSVAGLTEAFF.

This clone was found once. CDR3 region: CASSVAMGRVDTEAFF. The CDR3 nucleotides read TGTGCCAGCAGCGTAGCGATGGGGCGAGTGGACACTGAAGCTTTCTTT. The chain couples TRBV9 to TRBJ1-1, with a possible D match to TRBD1 (5 bases). CDR1 and CDR2 from the germline V gene are SGDLS and YYNGEE. CDR3 length: 16 residues. Trimming took 0 bases from V and 3 from J, leaving 15 bases between them.

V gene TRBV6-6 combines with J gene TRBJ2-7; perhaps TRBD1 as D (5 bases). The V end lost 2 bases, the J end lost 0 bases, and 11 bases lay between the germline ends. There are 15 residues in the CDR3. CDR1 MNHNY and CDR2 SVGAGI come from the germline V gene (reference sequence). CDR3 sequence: CASSYTGLTSYEQYF. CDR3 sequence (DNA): TGTGCCAGCAGTTACACAGGCCTTACCTCCTACGAGCAGTACTTC.

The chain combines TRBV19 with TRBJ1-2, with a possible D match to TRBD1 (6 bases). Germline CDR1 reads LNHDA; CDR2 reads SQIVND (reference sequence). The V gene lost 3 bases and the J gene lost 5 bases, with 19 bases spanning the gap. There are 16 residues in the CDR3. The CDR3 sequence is CASSIGQPIYYYGYTF. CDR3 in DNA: TGTGCCAGTAGTATCGGACAGCCGATTTATTATTATGGCTACACCTTC.

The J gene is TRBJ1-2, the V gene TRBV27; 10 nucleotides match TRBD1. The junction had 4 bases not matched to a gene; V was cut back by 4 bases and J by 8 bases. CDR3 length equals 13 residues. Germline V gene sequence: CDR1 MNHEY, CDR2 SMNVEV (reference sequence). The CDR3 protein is CASSSGQGHGYTF. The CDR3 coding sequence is TGTGCCAGCAGTTCGGGACAGGGGCACGGCTACACCTTC.

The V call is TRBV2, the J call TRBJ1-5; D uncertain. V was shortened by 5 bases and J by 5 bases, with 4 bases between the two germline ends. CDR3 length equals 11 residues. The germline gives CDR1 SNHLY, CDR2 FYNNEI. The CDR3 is CASSRDQPQHF. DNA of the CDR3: TGTGCCAGCAGTCGTGATCAGCCCCAGCATTTT.

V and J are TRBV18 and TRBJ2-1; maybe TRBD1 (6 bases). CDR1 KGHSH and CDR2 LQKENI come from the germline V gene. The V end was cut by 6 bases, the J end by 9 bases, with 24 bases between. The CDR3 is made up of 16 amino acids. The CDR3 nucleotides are TGTGCCAGCTCCCGCAACGTGGGGAGTGGGGGCGGTGAGCAGTTCTTC. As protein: CASSRNVGSGGGEQFF.

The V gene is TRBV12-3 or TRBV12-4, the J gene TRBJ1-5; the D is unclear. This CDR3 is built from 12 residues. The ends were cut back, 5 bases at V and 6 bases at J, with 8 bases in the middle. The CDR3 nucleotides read TGTGCCAGCAGTAATACGGGTCAGCCCCAGCATTTT. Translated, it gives CASSNTGQPQHF.

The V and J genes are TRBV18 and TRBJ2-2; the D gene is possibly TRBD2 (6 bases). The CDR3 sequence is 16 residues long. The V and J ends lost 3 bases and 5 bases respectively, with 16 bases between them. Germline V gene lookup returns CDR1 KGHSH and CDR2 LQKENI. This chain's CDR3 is CASSPPDKRATGELFF. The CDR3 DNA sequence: TGTGCCAGCTCACCGCCGGATAAGCGGGCGACCGGGGAGCTGTTTTTT.

The CDR3 here is CASSSGTAGNTIYF. Here the CDR3 DNA reads TGTGCCAGTAGTTCCGGGACAGCTGGAAACACCATATATTTT. The chain links TRBV19 to TRBJ1-3, with TRBD1 matching over 7 bases. Germline-derived CDR1 and CDR2 are LNHDA and SQIVND (reference sequence). Losses at the gene ends were 5 bases for V and 2 bases for J; bases not matched to a gene: 3. The CDR3 consists of 14 residues.